This T cell receptor beta chain was found in a study of blood T cell repertoires in COVID-19. Study-wide background: Sources were T cells, B-cell-depleted T cells, or PBMCs; the material itself was cDNA or gDNA.

Repertoires were generated with immunoSEQ multiplex PCR, while TCRdb's copy carries only in-frame clones and drops some. The sample holds some 180,000 clones; approximately 82% are singletons and the top ten take 13%. Germline-derived CDR1 and CDR2 are LGHNA and YNFKEQ. CDR3 length equals 15 residues. The ends were cut back, 0 bases at V and 4 bases at J, with 9 bases in the middle. The specimen was peripheral blood. The sequence derives from a human donor in a cohort sampled during active COVID-19. The gene calls are TRBV4-2 and TRBJ2-2, with D perhaps matching TRBD1 (6 bases). The CDR3 nucleotides read TGTGCCAGCAGCCAAGATAACAGGGTCACCGGGGAGCTGTTTTTT. Protein: CASSQDNRVTGELFF.